Presented here are 27 T cell receptor beta chains from one specimen sequenced in a study of T and B cells in COVID-19 patients. TRB rearrangements were amplified by multiplex PCR with BIOMED2 TRB-A/B primers. TCRdb re-analysed the multiplex PCR reads in MiXCR, keeping a single row per CDR3 protein. The sample comprises under 5,500 distinct CDR3 sequences, 25% to 30% of which are singletons, and over 11% rests with the top ten. Blood genomic DNA input for TRB amplification was roughly 220-500 ng. Sequencing input: blood. These receptors originate from a human donor with active COVID-19.

This clonotype is judged large. The rearrangement uses TRBV5-5 and TRBJ2-7; 10 nucleotides align to TRBD1. The V segment lost 2 bases and the J segment 3 bases; nucleotides outside the gene matches: 2. The CDR3 totals 14 residues. Germline-derived CDR1 and CDR2 are SGHKS and YYEKEE (reference sequence). The CDR3 nucleotides read TGTGCCAGCAGCTTTGGACAGGGGGACTACGAGCAGTACTTC. Amino acid sequence: CASSFGQGDYEQYF.

The chain combines TRBV20-1 with TRBJ1-1; D is perhaps TRBD1 (5 bases). V lost 5 bases and J 1 base, leaving 14 bases between the germline ends. Germline CDR1 reads DFQATT; CDR2 reads SNEGSKA (reference sequence). This CDR3 has 14 amino acids. The CDR3 spells CSALGGGANTEAFF. CDR3 in DNA: TGCAGTGCTCTCGGAGGCGGGGCGAACACTGAAGCTTTCTTT.

The J gene is TRBJ2-2, the V gene TRBV29-1; maybe TRBD1 (6 bases). Germline V gene data show CDR1 as SQVTM and CDR2 as ANQGSEA. V gave up 7 bases and J gave up 6 bases, with 21 bases separating them. The CDR3 is 15 amino acids. The DNA of the CDR3 is TGCAGCGCCATAGGCTTGGACAGTGGGCCCGGGGAGCTGTTTTTT. Its protein is CSAIGLDSGPGELFF.

This chain connects TRBV6-1 to TRBJ2-3, with D maybe TRBD2 (6 bases). The CDR3 covers 16 residues. The V end lost 6 bases, the J end lost 1 base, and 17 bases lay between the germline ends. From germline, CDR1 is MNHNS and CDR2 SASEGT. In DNA, the CDR3 is TGTGCCAGCAGCCCCCTTTCTAGCGTCCGCACAGATACGCAGTATTTT. It specifies CASSPLSSVRTDTQYF.

The rearrangement uses TRBV5-4 and TRBJ2-1; 11 positions match TRBD2. The CDR3 consists of 16 residues. V trimming: 0 bases; J trimming: 5 bases; junction bases outside the gene matches: 4. Germline V CDR1 and CDR2: SGHNT, YYREEE (reference sequence). This CDR3 is CASSLGTSGSHNEQFF. CDR3 DNA: TGTGCCAGCAGCTTGGGGACTAGCGGGTCCCACAATGAGCAGTTCTTC.

The count of this clonotype is one. The genes are TRBV19 and TRBJ2-7; D might be TRBD1 or TRBD2, each matching 5 bases. The CDR3 is 14 amino acids. Germline V gene lookup returns CDR1 LNHDA and CDR2 SQIVND (reference sequence). Deletions cut 9 bases from V and 5 bases from J, with 20 bases between. The CDR3 region is CARRRGAARDEQYF. The CDR3 region has the DNA TGTGCCAGGAGGAGAGGGGCAGCGCGAGACGAGCAGTACTTC. Using reference TRBV19 and TRBJ2-7 for the parts outside the CDR3, the full variable domain is DGGITQSPKYLFRKEGQNVTLSCEQNLNHDAMYWYRQDPGQGLRLIYYSQIVNDFQKGDIAEGYSVSREKKESFPLTVTSAQKNPTAFYLCARRRGAARDEQYFGPGTRLTVT.

This CDR3 reads CASSPAGTGKYEQYF. The CDR3 DNA is TGTGCCAGCTCACCTGCCGGGACAGGGAAATACGAGCAGTACTTC. V usage is TRBV18 and J usage is TRBJ2-7; 9 bases fit TRBD1. This CDR3 region has 15 residues. CDR1 is KGHSH and CDR2 is LQKENI in the germline V gene. V lost 3 bases to trimming and J lost 4 bases; unmatched junction nucleotides: 7.

The chain has TRBV18 and TRBJ2-5; D not certain. Germline V gene data show CDR1 as KGHSH and CDR2 as LQKENI. The CDR3 covers 12 residues. Trimming took 3 bases from V and 2 from J, leaving 4 bases between them. In DNA form, the CDR3 reads TGTGCCAGCTCACCCGCGCAAGAGACCCAGTACTTC. Its translation is CASSPAQETQYF.

This clonotype turned up a few times. The V and J genes are TRBV6-2 or TRBV6-3 and TRBJ2-3; no firm D call. This CDR3 spans 16 amino acids. CDR1 is MNHEY and CDR2 is SVGEGT in the germline V gene. Trimming stripped 4 bases from V and 2 bases from J, with 16 bases between. The chain's CDR3 is CASSFKGRTITDTQYF. The CDR3 coding sequence is TGTGCCAGCAGTTTTAAGGGCAGGACCATCACAGATACGCAGTATTTT.

The chain joins TRBV11-3 to TRBJ2-3; TRBD1 matches at 11 bases. The CDR3 is 16 amino acids. The ends lost 3 bases at V and 6 bases at J; junction bases unmatched: 8. The germline gives CDR1 SGHNT, CDR2 YENEEA. The DNA of the CDR3 is TGTGCCAGCAGCTTGCCGGGACAGGGGGTTGTGGATACGCAGTATTTT. Amino acid sequence: CASSLPGQGVVDTQYF.

J is TRBJ2-7 and V is TRBV7-2; D is unresolved. CDR1 and CDR2 (germline): SGHTA, FQGNSA. Trimming stripped 1 base from V and 2 bases from J, with 3 bases between. CDR3 length: 12 amino acids. The DNA of the CDR3 is TGTGCCAGCAGCTTAGACGCCTACGAGCAGTACTTC. The encoded protein is CASSLDAYEQYF.

This clonotype is judged medium-sized. CDR3 residues: CASKALLAGGRGETQYF. The CDR3 coding sequence is TGTGCCAGCAAAGCTCTTCTAGCGGGAGGGCGGGGAGAGACCCAGTACTTC. V usage is TRBV27 and J usage is TRBJ2-5; TRBD2 matches at 12 bases. Trimming removed 7 bases from V and 4 bases from J; junction bases left unmatched: 13. The CDR3 covers 17 residues. The germline V gene encodes CDR1 MNHEY and CDR2 SMNVEV (reference sequence).

The chain couples TRBV5-1 to TRBJ1-4; 10 nucleotides agree with TRBD1. Trimming removed 2 bases from V and 6 bases from J; junction bases left unmatched: 4. This CDR3 contains 15 residues. Germline CDR1 SGHRS, CDR2 YFSETQ. CDR3 region: CASSFFGTGDEKLFF. The CDR3 coding sequence is TGCGCCAGCAGCTTTTTCGGGACAGGGGATGAAAAACTGTTTTTT.

This clonotype was seen a handful of times. V gene TRBV6-2 or TRBV6-3 combines with J gene TRBJ1-1; tentatively, D is TRBD1 (6 bases). The CDR3 runs 16 residues. Germline CDR1 MNHEY, CDR2 SVGEGT. V gave up 2 bases and J gave up 1 base, with 14 bases separating them. CDR3 in DNA: TGTGCCAGCAGTTACCCTTTGGGGGGCTCGAACACTGAAGCTTTCTTT. It encodes CASSYPLGGSNTEAFF.

This clonotype ranks as large. The V and J genes are TRBV5-1 and TRBJ2-7; D unresolved. Germline V gene data show CDR1 as SGHRS and CDR2 as YFSETQ. V was clipped by 0 bases and J by 3 bases, with 10 bases between them. This CDR3 spans 14 amino acids. The DNA of the CDR3 is TGCGCCAGCAGCTTGGTACCAGGAAACTACGAGCAGTACTTC. Translated, it gives CASSLVPGNYEQYF. Complete variable domain (other parts from reference TRBV5-1 and TRBJ2-7): KAGVTQTPRYLIKTRGQQVTLSCSPISGHRSVSWYQQTPGQGLQFLFEYFSETQRNKGNFPGRFSGRQFSNSRSEMNVSTLELGDSALYLCASSLVPGNYEQYFGPGTRLTVT.

This clonotype is termed medium-sized (0.01 to 0.1%). V is TRBV6-5 and J is TRBJ1-2; TRBD1 might be the D (6 bases). Trimming stripped 7 bases from V and 8 bases from J, with 17 bases between. CDR1 and CDR2 from the germline V gene are MNHEY and SVGAGI. The CDR3 is 13 amino acids. The CDR3 DNA follows: TGTGCCAGCATAAGCCCAGGGGCTTTGGGCTACACCTTC. Its protein is CASISPGALGYTF.

This clonotype was recorded a few times. The CDR3 sequence: CASSPPIGGFYNEQFF. The DNA of the CDR3 is TGTGCCAGCAGCCCACCAATTGGCGGGTTCTACAATGAGCAGTTCTTC. V gene TRBV11-3 combines with J gene TRBJ2-1, with a possible D match to TRBD2 (5 bases). The CDR3 loop spans 16 amino acids. CDR1 is SGHNT and CDR2 is YENEEA in the germline V gene. Trimming shortened V by 5 bases and J by 3 bases, and 17 bases separated the two germline ends.

The count of this clonotype is one. This chain connects TRBV11-3 to TRBJ2-3; 10 bases align to TRBD2. In germline, CDR1 is SGHNT, CDR2 YENEEA. The CDR3 runs to 17 residues. After removal of 4 bases from V and 3 bases from J, the junction contained 10 bases not matched to a gene. As DNA, the CDR3 is TGTGCCAGCAGCTCCTCCCTAGGACTAGCGGAAACAGATACGCAGTATTTT. Translating it yields CASSSSLGLAETDTQYF.

The chain employs TRBV29-1 and TRBJ2-1; 14 bases align to TRBD2. The V gene end was trimmed by 7 bases and the J gene end by 6 bases; junction bases not matched to a gene: 8. CDR1 and CDR2 (germline): SQVTM, ANQGSEA. The length of the CDR3 is 15 residues. CDR3 protein: CSAKGTSGRPNEQFF. CDR3 DNA sequence: TGCAGCGCCAAGGGGACTAGCGGGAGACCCAATGAGCAGTTCTTC.

This clonotype appeared a few times. V gene TRBV24-1 combines with J gene TRBJ1-1, with TRBD1 as a possible D gene (5 bases). Trimming took 0 bases from V and 11 from J, leaving 9 bases between them. The CDR3 loop spans 12 amino acids. Per germline, CDR1 KGHDR and CDR2 SFDVKD. The CDR3 DNA reads TGTGCCACCAGTGATTTGGTGGGGCGTGCTTTCTTT. This translates into CATSDLVGRAFF.

This clonotype occurred a few times. The chain has TRBV7-2 and TRBJ1-2; 8 bases are a match to TRBD1. Trimming removed 5 bases from V and 5 bases from J; junction bases left unmatched: 4. The CDR3 extends over 13 amino acids. Germline lookup yields CDR1 SGHTA and CDR2 FQGNSA. The DNA of the CDR3 is TGTGCCAGCAGCCCGGACAGGGTGTATGGCTACACCTTC. This codes for CASSPDRVYGYTF.

In its sample, this clonotype was seen many times. The J gene is TRBJ2-6, the V gene TRBV5-1; 8 bases match TRBD1. Germline-derived CDR1 and CDR2 are SGHRS and YFSETQ. The J segment lost 1 base and the V segment lost 3 bases, leaving 9 bases of the junction unmatched. The CDR3 loop spans 18 amino acids. CDR3 sequence: CASSSIRGLGSGANVLTF. The CDR3 nucleotides are TGCGCCAGCAGCTCCATCAGGGGGCTCGGGTCTGGGGCCAACGTCCTGACTTTC.

This clonotype was found many times. The chain combines TRBV7-2 with TRBJ2-7, with 8 nucleotides matching TRBD2. Unmatched junction bases numbered 12, after V lost 5 bases and J lost 3 bases. The CDR3 extends over 16 amino acids. The germline CDR1 and CDR2 sequences are SGHTA and FQGNSA. The CDR3 sequence: CASSPRRAGGFYEQYF. CDR3 nucleotide sequence: TGTGCCAGCAGCCCACGCCGCGCGGGGGGCTTCTACGAGCAGTACTTC.

In its sample, this clonotype ranks as medium-sized. The chain is built from TRBV29-1 and TRBJ1-2; tentative D call: TRBD1 (6 bases). The CDR3 runs to 15 residues. Germline CDR1 and CDR2: SQVTM and ANQGSEA. V gave up 7 bases and J gave up 5 bases, with 23 bases separating them. CDR3 sequence (DNA): TGCAGCGGTAAGAAAGGGGACACCTCTGCTTATGGCTACACCTTC. It translates to CSGKKGDTSAYGYTF.

This clonotype is deemed medium-sized. This sequence joins TRBV29-1 and TRBJ2-1; D uncertain. In germline, CDR1 is SQVTM, CDR2 ANQGSEA. Trimming left V 6 bases short and J 0 bases short, with 15 bases between. CDR3 size: 15 residues. The DNA of the CDR3 is TGCAGCGTCGGCGTTAGAGGAGACTCCTACAATGAGCAGTTCTTC. This encodes CSVGVRGDSYNEQFF.

This clonotype came up many times. The chain carries TRBV27 and TRBJ2-1, with 10 bases fitting TRBD2. The trim removed 7 bases at V and 4 bases at J, leaving 25 bases unmatched. The CDR3 covers 21 residues. The V gene's germline CDR1 is MNHEY and CDR2 SMNVEV (reference sequence). CDR3 residues: CASNLGPGTSGRAGFYNEQFF. CDR3 coding DNA: TGTGCCAGCAATCTCGGCCCGGGAACCAGCGGGAGGGCCGGGTTTTACAATGAGCAGTTCTTC.

Ten or more counts support this clonotype. The V and J genes are TRBV14 and TRBJ2-1, with TRBD2 matching over 11 bases. The CDR3 sequence is 15 residues long. Trimming removed 1 base from V and 9 bases from J; junction bases left unmatched: 5. Germline values: CDR1 SGHDN, CDR2 FVKESK. Here the CDR3 reads CASSQALAGVGEQFF. The CDR3 coding sequence is TGTGCCAGCAGCCAAGCACTAGCGGGAGTGGGTGAGCAGTTCTTC.